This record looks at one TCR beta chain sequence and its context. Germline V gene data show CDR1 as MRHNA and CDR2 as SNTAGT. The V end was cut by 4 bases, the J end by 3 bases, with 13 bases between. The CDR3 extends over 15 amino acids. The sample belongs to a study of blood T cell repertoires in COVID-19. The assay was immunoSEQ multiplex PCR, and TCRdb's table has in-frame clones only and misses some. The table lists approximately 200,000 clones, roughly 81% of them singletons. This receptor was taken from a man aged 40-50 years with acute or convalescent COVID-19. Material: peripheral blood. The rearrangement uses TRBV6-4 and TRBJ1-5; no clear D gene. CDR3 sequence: CASSVAYGDNQPQHF. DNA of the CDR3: TGTGCCAGCAGTGTAGCGTACGGGGACAATCAGCCCCAGCATTTT.